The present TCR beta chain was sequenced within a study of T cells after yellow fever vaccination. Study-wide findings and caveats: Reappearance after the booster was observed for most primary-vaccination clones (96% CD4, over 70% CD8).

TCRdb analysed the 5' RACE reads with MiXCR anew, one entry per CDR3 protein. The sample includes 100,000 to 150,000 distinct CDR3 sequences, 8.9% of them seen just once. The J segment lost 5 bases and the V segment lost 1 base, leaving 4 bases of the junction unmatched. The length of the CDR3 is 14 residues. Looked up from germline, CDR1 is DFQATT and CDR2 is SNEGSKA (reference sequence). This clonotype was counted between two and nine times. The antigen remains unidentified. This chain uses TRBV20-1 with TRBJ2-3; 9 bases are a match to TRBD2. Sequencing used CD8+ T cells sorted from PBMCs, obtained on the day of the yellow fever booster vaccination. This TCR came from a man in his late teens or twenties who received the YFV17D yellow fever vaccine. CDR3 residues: CSARGSGGLDTQYF. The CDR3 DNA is TGCAGTGCTAGAGGTAGCGGGGGCCTAGATACGCAGTATTTT.